This record covers a single T cell receptor beta chain. Its matching antigen is unknown. The CDR3 is made up of 14 amino acids. Germline CDR1 and CDR2: SGHNT and YYREEE (reference sequence). V lost 4 bases and J lost 3, with 12 bases in between. This entry belongs to a study of cytomegalovirus exposure and HLA in healthy donors. Study conclusions and caveats: It was reported that the classifier diagnosed cytomegalovirus status with high specificity and sensitivity in both the original and validation cohorts.

The PCR had 60 Vbeta and 13 Jbeta primers. Sequencing was performed with immunoSEQ multiplex PCR; in TCRdb, only in-frame clones are kept and a portion is missing. The sample table includes some 200,000 clones. The chain recombines TRBV5-4 with TRBJ2-3; no firm D call. The receptor was isolated from a boy younger than 18 in good health and CMV-seronegative. The sequenced sample consisted of PBMCs. The CDR3 loop reads CASSELSETDTQYF. DNA of the CDR3: TGTGCCAGCAGCGAGTTAAGCGAAACAGATACGCAGTATTTT.